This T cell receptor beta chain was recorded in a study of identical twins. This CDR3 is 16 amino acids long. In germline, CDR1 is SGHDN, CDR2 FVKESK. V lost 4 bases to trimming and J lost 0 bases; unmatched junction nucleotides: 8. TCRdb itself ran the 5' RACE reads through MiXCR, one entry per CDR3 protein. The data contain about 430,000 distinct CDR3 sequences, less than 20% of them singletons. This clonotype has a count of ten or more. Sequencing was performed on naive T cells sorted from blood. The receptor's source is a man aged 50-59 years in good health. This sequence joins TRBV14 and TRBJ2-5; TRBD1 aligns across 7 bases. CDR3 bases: TGTGCCAGCAGCCCTGGGACAGCGAACTACCAAGAGACCCAGTACTTC. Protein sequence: CASSPGTANYQETQYF.